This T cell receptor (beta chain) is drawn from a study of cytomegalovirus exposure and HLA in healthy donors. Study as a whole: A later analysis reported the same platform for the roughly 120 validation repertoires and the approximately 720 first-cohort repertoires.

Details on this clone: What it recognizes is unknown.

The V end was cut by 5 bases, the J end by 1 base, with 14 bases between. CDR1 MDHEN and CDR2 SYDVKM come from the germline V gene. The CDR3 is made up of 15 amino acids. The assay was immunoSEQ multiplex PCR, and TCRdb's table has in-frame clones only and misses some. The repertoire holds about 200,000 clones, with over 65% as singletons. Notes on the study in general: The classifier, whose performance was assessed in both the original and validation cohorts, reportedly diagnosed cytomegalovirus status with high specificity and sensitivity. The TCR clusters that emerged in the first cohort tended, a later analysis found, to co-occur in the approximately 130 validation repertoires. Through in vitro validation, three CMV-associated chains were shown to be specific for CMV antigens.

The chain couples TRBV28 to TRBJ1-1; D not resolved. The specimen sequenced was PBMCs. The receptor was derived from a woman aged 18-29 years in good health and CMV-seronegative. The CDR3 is CASSHGGMGNTEAFF. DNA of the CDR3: TGTGCCAGCAGTCACGGAGGGATGGGGAACACTGAAGCTTTCTTT.